The 7 T cell receptor beta chains below were found in one sample sequenced in a study of prognosis after radiotherapy for stage I lung cancer. Two rounds of multiplex PCR amplified TCR beta CDR3 from genomic DNA. First-round PCR employed TRBV- and TRBJ-specific primers for each gene. A single record per CDR3 protein comes from TCRdb applying MiXCR to the multiplex PCR reads. The sample holds roughly 26,000 distinct CDR3 sequences, approximately 29% seen once. The sample consisted of PBMCs, taken before or after stereotactic body radiation therapy (not recorded which). These receptors were obtained from a donor aged 50 or older with non-small cell lung cancer.

As regards this clonotype: The CDR3 end shows no conserved phenylalanine or tryptophan, and so a read error is likely. V gene TRBV28 combines with J gene TRBJ1-1; D remains unclear. The CDR3 covers 14 residues. The germline V gene encodes CDR1 MDHEN and CDR2 SYDVKM. The CDR3, as DNA: TGTGCCATCAGTCCTATTCCTAGTGGTAGTGAAGCTTTCTCT. Protein: CAISPIPSGSEAFS.

This clonotype was counted at least ten times. The rearrangement links TRBV4-2 to TRBJ2-2, with D maybe TRBD2 (6 bases). The germline V and J ends were trimmed by 4 bases and 6 bases, with 27 bases remaining between them. From germline, CDR1 is LGHNA and CDR2 YNFKEQ. The CDR3 runs to 19 residues. The CDR3 loop is CASSPLRGAGILISGELFF. CDR3 sequence (DNA): TGTGCCAGCAGCCCCTTACGCGGGGCGGGAATTCTTATATCCGGGGAGCTGTTTTTT.

Only one count was recorded for this clonotype. This chain uses TRBV28 with TRBJ1-2, with D possibly being TRBD1 (6 bases). CDR3 length: 12 residues. CDR1 is MDHEN, CDR2 SYDVKM, per germline. The CDR3: CSEGTPGDGYTF. CDR3 nucleotides: TGTTCTGAGGGGACACCTGGGGATGGCTACACCTTC.

About this clonotype itself: With only one base between it and a far larger clone, this is likely a read error. This is likely a read error, given that the CDR3 carries no conserved phenylalanine or tryptophan at its end. The genes are TRBV6-8 and TRBJ1-6; possibly TRBD1 for D (6 bases). V dropped 5 bases and J dropped 9 bases, with 29 bases sitting between them. In germline, CDR1 is MNHGY, CDR2 SAAAGT. CDR3 length: 19 amino acids. The CDR3: CASSEDLRQGHSIGSPLHL. DNA of the CDR3: TGTGCCAGCAGTGAAGACCTTCGGCAGGGGCACAGTATAGGTTCACCCCTCCACTTA.

This clonotype showed up many times. The chain has TRBV18 and TRBJ1-1; TRBD1 is a possible D gene (5 bases). The ends were cut back, 3 bases at V and 2 bases at J, with 16 bases in the middle. Per the germline V gene, CDR1 is KGHSH and CDR2 is LQKENI. This CDR3 has 16 amino acids. DNA of the CDR3: TGTGCCAGCTCACCCCGGGACGAGGGGAGAAACACTGAAGCTTTCTTT. This codes for CASSPRDEGRNTEAFF. Looking up the rest from reference TRBV18 and TRBJ1-1 gives the full variable domain: NAGVMQNPRHLVRRRGQEARLRCSPMKGHSHVYWYRQLPEEGLKFMVYLQKENIIDESGMPKERFSAEFPKEGPSILRIQQVVRGDSAAYFCASSPRDEGRNTEAFFGQGTRLTVV.

V usage is TRBV19 and J usage is TRBJ2-7; maybe TRBD2 (5 bases). CDR3 length: 11 residues. Looked up from germline, CDR1 is LNHDA and CDR2 is SQIVND (reference sequence). The CDR3, as DNA: TGTGCGAGCGGTCAGCTCTACGAGCAGTACTTC. It specifies CASGQLYEQYF.

This clonotype was counted at least ten times. V usage is TRBV9 and J usage is TRBJ1-4; D unclear. The length of the CDR3 is 15 residues. Germline V gene sequence: CDR1 SGDLS, CDR2 YYNGEE. V was shortened by 4 bases and J by 5 bases, with 15 bases between the two germline ends. The CDR3 sequence: CASSPFGGRNEKLFF. CDR3 in DNA: TGTGCCAGCAGCCCTTTTGGCGGGAGGAATGAAAAACTGTTTTTT.